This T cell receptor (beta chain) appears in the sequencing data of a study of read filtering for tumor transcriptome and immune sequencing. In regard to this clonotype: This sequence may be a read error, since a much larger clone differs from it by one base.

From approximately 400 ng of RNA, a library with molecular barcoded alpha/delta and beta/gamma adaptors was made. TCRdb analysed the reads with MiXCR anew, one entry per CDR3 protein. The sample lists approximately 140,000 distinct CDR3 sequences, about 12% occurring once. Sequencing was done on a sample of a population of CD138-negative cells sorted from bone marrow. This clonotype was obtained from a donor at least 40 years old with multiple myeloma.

CDR3 loop: CASSRGQGSNEQFF. The CDR3 nucleotides are TGTGCCAGTAGCCGAGGACAGGGATCCAATGAGCAGTTCTTC. This rearrangement joins TRBV19 to TRBJ2-1; 8 nucleotides agree with TRBD1. The germline V gene has CDR1 LNHDA and CDR2 SQIVND (reference sequence). The CDR3 is 14 residues long. The trim removed 6 bases at V and 6 bases at J, leaving 7 bases unmatched.